This record concerns one T cell receptor (beta chain) sequence. This clonotype was seen a few times. Its specific antigen is unknown. It has no much larger one-base neighbor in the sample; base qualities were not kept. This record comes from a study of spatial heterogeneity in lung cancer (dated by TCRdb to the late 2010s). With respect to the entire study: More beta-chain than alpha-chain transcripts were consistently detected, likely reflecting higher beta-chain transcript abundance. In the raw uncorrected reads, each unique combination of TCR and UMI appeared more than ten times on average. The study quantitatively compared TCR alpha and beta repertoires across multiple tumor regions, matched nontumor lung and blood in non-small cell lung cancer. Nonsynonymous mutation counts, determined by whole-exome sequencing of tumor tissue, were related to TCR repertoire features. Both alpha and beta chains were TCR-sequenced in samples taken at surgery, namely 220 tumor regions, approximately 66 matched nontumor lung samples and about 58 PBMC samples.

Library preparation used 5' RACE. Sequencer: NextSeq 500. In the TCR library protocol, a unique molecular identifier was attached to each TCR cDNA molecule so that PCR and sequencing errors could be corrected. The study's own analysis went as follows. TCR identification, UMI-based error correction and CDR3 extraction were all carried out with Decombinator tools. Expanded TCRs were defined as those above a frequency of 2 per 1,000, corresponding to the top 1% of the tumor frequency distribution. Rényi diversity was computed with the R vegan package after subsampling each repertoire 100 times to 5,000 TCRs. CDR3 similarity networks were built from amino acid triplet string-kernel similarity, connecting CDR3s with pairwise similarity above 0.82. Clones were called with MiXCR by TCRdb after fastp trimmed the public reads at Q25, and only in-frame beta chains were retained. Each CDR3 protein appears once, grouped with its most common genes and DNA. These V and J calls rely on TCRdb rather than the paper's analysis. This sample gives more than 80,000 distinct CDR3 sequences in total; around 12% of them show up just once. The ten largest clones add up to approximately 39% of the sample.

General study outcomes and caveats: Confirming at a functional level the hypothesis that regional TCRs recognize regional mutations was considered to require additional single-cell paired TCR alpha and beta sequencing. Ubiquitous expanded tumor TCRs showed up in blood more often at tumor resection than at routine follow-up.

This sample's time point label indicates: sample taken at primary tumor resection. Donors were about 70 patients with early-stage, untreated non-small cell lung cancer from the lung TRACERx cohort. TCR sequencing used whole RNA extracted from tumor and nontumor lung tissue, or from cryopreserved PBMC samples, without cell sorting. Patients were selected for TCR sequencing only if sufficient RNA was available from at least two tumor regions. Sequenced here: PBMCs, sampled at surgery. This clonotype was sampled from a male donor with early-stage non-small cell lung cancer.

The DNA sequence is as follows: TGTGCCAGCAGCTTAGTCCGAGATAATTCACCCCTCCACTTT. Its coded protein is CASSLVRDNSPLHF. The chain uses TRBV13 and TRBJ1-6; no confident D gene assignment can be made. The cysteine opens and the phenylalanine closes a CDR3 of 14 amino acids. Only the CDR3 portion is preserved as DNA: 42 bases, with reading frame beginning at the first base. The CDR1 and CDR2 encoded by the germline V gene (reference sequence) are PRHDT and FYEKMQ. V was cut back by 1 base and J by 5 bases, leaving a gap of 6 bases between them.